Each of the 8 T cell receptor beta chains below was sequenced from the same sample in a study of shared clonotypes between healthy human individuals. Profiled with immunoSEQ multiplex PCR; TCRdb holds only in-frame clones, not every one. This table has a few million clones, roughly 90% appearing once. Sequenced material: naive CD4+ T cells from PBMCs. Subset described: CD45RA+ positively selected. The receptor set was obtained from a man younger than 30 in good health. Some clones in this sample may be carry-over from other donors' samples.

The rearrangement uses TRBV27 and TRBJ2-4; 10 bases are shared with TRBD2. CDR1 and CDR2 (germline): MNHEY, SMNVEV (reference sequence). The ends lost 0 bases at V and 9 bases at J; junction bases unmatched: 8. There are 16 residues in the CDR3. CDR3 sequence reads: CASSLSRAGGRGIQYF. CDR3 nucleotides: TGTGCCAGCAGTTTATCGAGAGCGGGAGGGAGGGGCATTCAGTACTTC.

This clone was observed once. The V call is TRBV29-1, the J call TRBJ2-1; 9 nucleotides align to TRBD2. The ends lost 7 bases at V and 10 bases at J; junction bases unmatched: 17. CDR1 SQVTM and CDR2 ANQGSEA come from the germline V gene. CDR3 size: 15 residues. The CDR3 bases are TGCAGCGCCCCTTGGTCTAGCGGGATCGTGAGCGAGCAGTTCTTC. It codes for CSAPWSSGIVSEQFF.

The rearrangement uses TRBV5-1 and TRBJ2-5; D not certain. This CDR3 contains 15 residues. The germline V and J ends were trimmed by 4 bases and 2 bases, with 15 bases remaining between them. Germline V lookup: CDR1 SGHRS, CDR2 YFSETQ. Here the CDR3 reads CASSLHKDPQETQYF. In DNA form, the CDR3 reads TGCGCCAGCAGCCTCCACAAAGACCCTCAAGAGACCCAGTACTTC.

On this clone itself: The same CDR3 also results from other DNA sequences found in this sample. This chain uses TRBV7-3 with TRBJ2-1; 10 bases match TRBD2. Trimming removed 5 bases from V and 4 bases from J; junction bases left unmatched: 5. CDR3 length equals 15 residues. Germline CDR1 and CDR2: SGHTA and FQGTGA. The CDR3 sequence is CASSLGLAVYNEQFF. CDR3 bases: TGTGCCAGCAGCCTCGGACTAGCGGTTTACAATGAGCAGTTCTTC.

As for this clone: Other DNA sequences in this specimen translate into the identical CDR3. The chain couples TRBV6-5 to TRBJ1-2, with 7 bases identical to TRBD1. With 6 bases clipped from V and 4 bases from J, the junction kept 8 bases outside the gene matches. The CDR3 consists of 14 residues. Germline lookup yields CDR1 MNHEY and CDR2 SVGAGI. CDR3 nucleotides: TGTGCCAGCAGACGACAGGGAGGCGGCTATGGCTACACCTTC. Translation gives CASRRQGGGYGYTF.

The rearrangement links TRBV5-5 to TRBJ2-7; tentatively, D is TRBD1 or TRBD2 (6 bases each). Trimming stripped 0 bases from V and 1 base from J, with 14 bases between. This CDR3 comprises 16 residues. CDR1 is SGHKS and CDR2 is YYEKEE in the germline V gene (reference sequence). The CDR3, as DNA: TGTGCCAGCAGCTTGGAGGGTCTAGGGGGGTCCTACGAGCAGTACTTC. Translation: CASSLEGLGGSYEQYF.

This chain links TRBV19 with TRBJ1-1, with D possibly being TRBD1 (6 bases). This CDR3 has 19 residues. V lost 6 bases and J 5 bases, leaving 31 bases between the germline ends. CDR1 is LNHDA, CDR2 SQIVND, per germline (reference sequence). The CDR3 DNA sequence: TGTGCCAGTAGCCACGACCGGATTGGGTACTTGAGGGGGGGAACTGAAGCTTTCTTT. Encoded protein: CASSHDRIGYLRGGTEAFF.

The V gene is TRBV7-3, the J gene TRBJ2-1; 8 bases match TRBD1. The CDR3 sequence is 15 residues long. Unmatched junction bases numbered 7, after V lost 2 bases and J lost 7 bases. CDR1 and CDR2 (germline): SGHTA, FQGTGA. The CDR3 spells CASSLGQGLTNEQFF. CDR3 DNA: TGTGCCAGCAGCTTAGGACAGGGCTTGACTAATGAGCAGTTCTTC.